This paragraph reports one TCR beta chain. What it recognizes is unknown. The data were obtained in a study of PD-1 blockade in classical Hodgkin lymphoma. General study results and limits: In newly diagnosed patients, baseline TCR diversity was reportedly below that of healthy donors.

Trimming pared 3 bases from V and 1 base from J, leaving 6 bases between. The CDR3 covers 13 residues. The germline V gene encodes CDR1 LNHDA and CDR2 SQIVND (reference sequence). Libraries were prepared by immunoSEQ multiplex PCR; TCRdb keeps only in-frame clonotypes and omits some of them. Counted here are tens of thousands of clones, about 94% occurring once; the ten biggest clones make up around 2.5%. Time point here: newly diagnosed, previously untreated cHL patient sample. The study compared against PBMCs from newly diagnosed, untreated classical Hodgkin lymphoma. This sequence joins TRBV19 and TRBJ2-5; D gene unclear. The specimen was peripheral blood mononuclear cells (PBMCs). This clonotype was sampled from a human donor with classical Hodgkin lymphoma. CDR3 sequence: CASSMVAQETQYF. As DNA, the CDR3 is TGTGCCAGTAGTATGGTTGCCCAAGAGACCCAGTACTTC.